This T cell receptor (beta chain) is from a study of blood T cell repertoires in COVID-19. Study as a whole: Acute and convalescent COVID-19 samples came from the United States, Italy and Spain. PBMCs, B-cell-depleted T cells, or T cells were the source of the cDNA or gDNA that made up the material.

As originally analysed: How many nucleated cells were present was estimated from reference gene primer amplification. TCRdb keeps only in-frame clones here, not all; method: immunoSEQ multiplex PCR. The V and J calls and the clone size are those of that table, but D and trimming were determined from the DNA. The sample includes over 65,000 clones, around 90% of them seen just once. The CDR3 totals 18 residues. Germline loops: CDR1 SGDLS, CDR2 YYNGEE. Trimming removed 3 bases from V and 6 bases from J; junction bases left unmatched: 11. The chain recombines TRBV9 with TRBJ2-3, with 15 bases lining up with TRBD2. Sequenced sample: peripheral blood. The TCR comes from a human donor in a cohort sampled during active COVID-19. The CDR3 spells CASSAAGLAGGRLDTQYF. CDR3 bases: TGTGCCAGCAGCGCTGCGGGACTAGCGGGGGGCCGACTGGATACGCAGTATTTT.